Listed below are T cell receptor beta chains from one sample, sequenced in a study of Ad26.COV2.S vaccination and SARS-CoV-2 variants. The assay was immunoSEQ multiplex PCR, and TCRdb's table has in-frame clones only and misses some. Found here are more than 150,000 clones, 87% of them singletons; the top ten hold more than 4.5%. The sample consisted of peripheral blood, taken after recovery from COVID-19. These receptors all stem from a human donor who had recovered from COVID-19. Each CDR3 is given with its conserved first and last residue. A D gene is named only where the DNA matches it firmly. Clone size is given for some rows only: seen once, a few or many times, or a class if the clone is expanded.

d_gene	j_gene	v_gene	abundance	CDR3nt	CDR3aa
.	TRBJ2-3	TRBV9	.	TGTGCCAGCAGCTTACGACAGTCTAGCACAGATACGCAGTATTTT	CASSLRQSSTDTQYF
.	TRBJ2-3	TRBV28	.	TGTGCCAGCAGTTTTGGAATTGCAGATACGCAGTATTTT	CASSFGIADTQYF
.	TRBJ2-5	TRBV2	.	TGTGCCAGCAGTGGGGCAGGTCGTAAAGAGACCCAGTACTTC	CASSGAGRKETQYF
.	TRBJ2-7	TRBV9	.	TGTGCCAGCAGCGTAGTGTCGGATTCCTACGAGCAGTACTTC	CASSVVSDSYEQYF
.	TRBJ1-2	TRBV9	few	TGTGCCAGCAGCGATACGGACGGTCGTAACTATGGCTACACCTTC	CASSDTDGRNYGYTF
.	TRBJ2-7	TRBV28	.	TGTGCCAGCAGTCAAAAAGGGGGTGAGCAGTACTTC	CASSQKGGEQYF
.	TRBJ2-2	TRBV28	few	TGTGCCAGCAGTTTAACAGGGATCGGGGAGCTGTTTTTT	CASSLTGIGELFF
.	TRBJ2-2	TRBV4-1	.	TGCGCCAGCAGCCAAGAGACAACCTCCGGGGAGCTGTTTTTT	CASSQETTSGELFF
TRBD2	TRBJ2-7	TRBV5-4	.	TGTGCCAGCAGCTTGGCTAGCGGTTCGCCCTACGAGCAGTACTTC	CASSLASGSPYEQYF
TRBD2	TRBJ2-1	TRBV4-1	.	TGCGCCAGCGGGGGGGACAATGAGCAGTTCTTC	CASGGDNEQFF
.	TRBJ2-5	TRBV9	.	TGTGCCAGCAGCGCCGGACCCTGGGAGACCCAGTACTTC	CASSAGPWETQYF
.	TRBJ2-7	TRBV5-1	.	TGCGCCAGCAGCCGGGGTGGGGGCGACGAGCAGTACTTC	CASSRGGGDEQYF
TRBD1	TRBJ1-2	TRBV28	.	TGTGCCACCCGCTCCGGGACAGAGGGCTATGGCTACACCTTC	CATRSGTEGYGYTF
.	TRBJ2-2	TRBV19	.	TGTGCCACTTGTATCGAGAGGGCCCCCACCGGGGAGCTGTTTTTT	CATCIERAPTGELFF
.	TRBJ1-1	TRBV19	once	TGTGCCAGTAGTGCAGGGCGAACTGAAGCTTTCTTT	CASSAGRTEAFF
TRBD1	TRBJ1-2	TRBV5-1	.	TGCGCCAGCAGCCCTTCGGGACAGGTGAATGGCTACACCTTC	CASSPSGQVNGYTF
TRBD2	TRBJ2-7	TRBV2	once	TGTGCCAGCAGAATAGCGGGGTTAGCCTACGAGCAGTACTTC	CASRIAGLAYEQYF
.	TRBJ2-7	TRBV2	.	TGTGCCAGCAGGGAGACAGACTCGTTCGCAATGGTATACGAGCAGTACTTC	CASRETDSFAMVYEQYF
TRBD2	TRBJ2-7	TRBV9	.	TGTGCCAGCAGCCCAAGCGGGAGTATTGGCTACGAGCAGTACTTC	CASSPSGSIGYEQYF
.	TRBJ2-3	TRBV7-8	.	TGTGCCAGCAGCCGGGACTGGACAGATACGCAGTATTTT	CASSRDWTDTQYF
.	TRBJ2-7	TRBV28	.	TGTGCCAGCAGTTCGCCGGGGAGGGAGCAGTACTTC	CASSSPGREQYF
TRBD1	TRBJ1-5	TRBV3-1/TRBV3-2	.	TGTGCCAGCGGACAGACAGGGAATCAGCCCCAGCATTTT	CASGQTGNQPQHF
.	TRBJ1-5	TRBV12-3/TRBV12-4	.	TGTGCCAGCAGTTGGGGGGGCAATCAGCCCCAGCATTTT	CASSWGGNQPQHF
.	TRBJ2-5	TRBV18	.	TGTGCCAGCTCTGGAAGACAAGAGACCCAGTACTTC	CASSGRQETQYF
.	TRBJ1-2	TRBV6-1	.	TGTGCCAGCAGTGAAATCTGGGGGAACTATGGCTACACCTTC	CASSEIWGNYGYTF
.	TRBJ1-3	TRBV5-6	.	TGTGCCAGCAGCTTAGCCTACGACCCTGGAAACACCATATATTTT	CASSLAYDPGNTIYF
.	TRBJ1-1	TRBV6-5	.	TGTGCCAGCAACGTAGGGTTTCGAGCTTTCTTT	CASNVGFRAFF
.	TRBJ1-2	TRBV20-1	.	TGCAGTGCTAGTATTCAGGGCTATGGCTACACCTTC	CSASIQGYGYTF
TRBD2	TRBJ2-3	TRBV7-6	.	TGTGCCAGCAGCTCCCGACTAGCGGGGGTCACAGATACGCAGTATTTT	CASSSRLAGVTDTQYF
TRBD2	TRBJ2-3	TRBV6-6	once	TGTGCCAGCAGTCCCCCGGCTAGCGGGGGGGAGAGTAGCACAGATACGCAGTATTTT	CASSPPASGGESSTDTQYF
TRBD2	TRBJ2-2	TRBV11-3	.	TGTGCCAGCAGCCCTGGGGGGCTAGCGGGAAGCGGGGAGCTGTTTTTT	CASSPGGLAGSGELFF
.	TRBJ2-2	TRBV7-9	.	TGTGCCAGCAGCTTAGCGTTAACGAACACCGGGGAGCTGTTTTTT	CASSLALTNTGELFF
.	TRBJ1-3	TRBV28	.	TGTGCCAGCAGTTTTCAGGGAGTTTCCTCTGGAAACACCATATATTTT	CASSFQGVSSGNTIYF
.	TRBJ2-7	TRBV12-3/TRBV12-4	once	TGTGCCAGCAGTTTAGTCTCCCGGGACGAGCAGTACTTC	CASSLVSRDEQYF
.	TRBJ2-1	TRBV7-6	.	TGTGCCAGCAGCTTAGGGGGTAGTGAGCAGTTCTTC	CASSLGGSEQFF
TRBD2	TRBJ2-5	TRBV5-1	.	TGCGCCAGCAGCTCCCAGACTAGCGGGAGGGCCGCAGAGACCCAGTACTTC	CASSSQTSGRAAETQYF
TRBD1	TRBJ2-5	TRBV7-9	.	TGTGCCAGCGGAACCGGGACAGGAGAGACCCAGTACTTC	CASGTGTGETQYF